The clone carrying this TCR beta chain was detected ten times or more. TCRdb re-called the 5' RACE reads with MiXCR, one entry per CDR3 protein. The data contain over 500,000 distinct CDR3 sequences, about 20% of them singletons. These data belong to a study of identical twins. V was trimmed by 6 bases and J by 0 bases, leaving 18 bases between them. Per germline, CDR1 DFQATT and CDR2 SNEGSKA (reference sequence). The CDR3 contains 15 residues. These data are also associated with another study on T cells expressing NK-cell markers. This second report adds: HCMV seropositivity marked seven of the eight sequenced donors; one was seronegative.

The rearrangement uses TRBV20-1 and TRBJ2-7; a weak D match, TRBD2 (5 bases). The sequence derives from a young woman in good health. Sequences were obtained from CD4+ T cells sorted from blood. CDR3 protein: CSANPYGRGSYEQYF. As DNA, the CDR3 is TGCAGTGCGAATCCTTATGGGAGAGGCTCCTACGAGCAGTACTTC.